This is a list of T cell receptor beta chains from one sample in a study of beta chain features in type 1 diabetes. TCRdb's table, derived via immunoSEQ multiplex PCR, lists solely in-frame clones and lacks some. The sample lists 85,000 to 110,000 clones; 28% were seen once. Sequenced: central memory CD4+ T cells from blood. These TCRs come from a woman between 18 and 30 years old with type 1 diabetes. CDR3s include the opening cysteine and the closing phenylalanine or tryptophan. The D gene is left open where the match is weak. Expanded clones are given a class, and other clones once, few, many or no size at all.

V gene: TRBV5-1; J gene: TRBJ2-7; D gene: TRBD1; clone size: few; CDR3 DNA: TGCGCCAGCAGCTTGGGGCAGGGGGCCTCCTACGAGCAGTACTTC; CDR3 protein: CASSLGQGASYEQYF
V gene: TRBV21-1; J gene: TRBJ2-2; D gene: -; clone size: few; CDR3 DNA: TGTGCCAGCAGCACAGGTTTGAGGGGACTTAGTCTCGCCGGGGAGCTGTTTTTT; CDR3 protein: CASSTGLRGLSLAGELFF
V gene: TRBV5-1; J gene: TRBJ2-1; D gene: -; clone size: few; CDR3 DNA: TGCGCCAGCAGCCCTGGAGGGCCGCTTAAAAGTGAGCAGTTCTTC; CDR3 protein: CASSPGGPLKSEQFF
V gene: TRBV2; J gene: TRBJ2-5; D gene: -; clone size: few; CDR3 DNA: TGTGCCAGCACCGAGGAGGTTTGGACCCAGTACTTC; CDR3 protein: CASTEEVWTQYF
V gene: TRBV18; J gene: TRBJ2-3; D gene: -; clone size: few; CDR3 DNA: TGTGCCAGCTCACCGGGGTATAACAGGGAGACAGATACGCAGTATTTT; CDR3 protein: CASSPGYNRETDTQYF
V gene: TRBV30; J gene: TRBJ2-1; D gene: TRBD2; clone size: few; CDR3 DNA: TGTGCCTGGATAAGCGGGAGTTTGAGTGAGCAGTTCTTC; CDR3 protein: CAWISGSLSEQFF
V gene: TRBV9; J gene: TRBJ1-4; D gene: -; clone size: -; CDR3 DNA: TGTGCCAGCAGCCCAACAGCAACTAATGAAAAACTGTTTTTT; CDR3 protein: CASSPTATNEKLFF
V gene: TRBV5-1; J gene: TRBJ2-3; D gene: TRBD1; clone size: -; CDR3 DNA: TGCGCCAGCAGCTTGGGGACAGGGATCACAGATACGCAGTATTTT; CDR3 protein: CASSLGTGITDTQYF
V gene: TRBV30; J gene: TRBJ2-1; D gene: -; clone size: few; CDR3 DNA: TGTGCCTGGAGTGTCCGGGGGATTCGGCAGTTCTTC; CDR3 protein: CAWSVRGIRQFF
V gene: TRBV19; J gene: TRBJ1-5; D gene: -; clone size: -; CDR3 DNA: TGTGCCAGTAGTATAAGATGGGGGCTTGGTCAGCCCCAGCATTTT; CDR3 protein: CASSIRWGLGQPQHF
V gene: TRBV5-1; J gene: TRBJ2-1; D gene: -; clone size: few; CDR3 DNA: TGCGCCAGCAGCTTGGAAGGGAGCAGATACAATGAGCAGTTCTTC; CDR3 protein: CASSLEGSRYNEQFF
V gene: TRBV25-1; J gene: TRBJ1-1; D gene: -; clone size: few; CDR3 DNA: TGTGCCAGCAGTAACTTGAAACGGGACAACGAAGCTTTCTTT; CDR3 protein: CASSNLKRDNEAFF
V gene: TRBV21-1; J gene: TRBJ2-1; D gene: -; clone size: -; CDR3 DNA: TGTGCCAGCAGCGCGGGGACCAAACGCTTGGGGTATGAGCAGTTCTTC; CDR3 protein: CASSAGTKRLGYEQFF
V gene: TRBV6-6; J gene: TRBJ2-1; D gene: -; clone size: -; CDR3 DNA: TGTGCCAGCAGTCCACACTACAATGAGCAGTTCTTC; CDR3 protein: CASSPHYNEQFF
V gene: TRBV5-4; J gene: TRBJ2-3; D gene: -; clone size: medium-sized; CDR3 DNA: TGTGCCAGCAGCTTGGCTCCGAGGCGGGCCACAGATACGCAGTATTTT; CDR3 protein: CASSLAPRRATDTQYF
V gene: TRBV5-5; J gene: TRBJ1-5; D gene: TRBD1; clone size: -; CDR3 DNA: TGTGCCAGCAGCTTAAACCCGGGACAGGATGGGCAGCCCCAGCATTTT; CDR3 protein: CASSLNPGQDGQPQHF
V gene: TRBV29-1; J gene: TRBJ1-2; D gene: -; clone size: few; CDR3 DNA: TGCAGCGTTTTTAAGGAGTATGGCTACACCTTC; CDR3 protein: CSVFKEYGYTF
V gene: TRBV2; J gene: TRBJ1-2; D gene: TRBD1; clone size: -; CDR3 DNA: TGTGCCAGCAGGGGACAGGGGAACTATGGCTACACCTTC; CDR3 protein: CASRGQGNYGYTF
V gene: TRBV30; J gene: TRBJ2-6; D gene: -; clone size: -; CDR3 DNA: TGTGCCTGGAGGGGGGCCGACTCTGGGGCCAACGTCCTGACTTTC; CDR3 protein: CAWRGADSGANVLTF
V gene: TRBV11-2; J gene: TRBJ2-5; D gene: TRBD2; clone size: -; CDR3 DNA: TGTGCCAGCAGCCCCCGACTAGCGGGGGGACAAGAGACCCAGTACTTC; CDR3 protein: CASSPRLAGGQETQYF
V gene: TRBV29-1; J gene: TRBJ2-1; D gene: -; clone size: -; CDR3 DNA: TGCAGCGTTGTATTCTTGGTGAGTGACAGGCAGGACAATGAGCAGTTCTTC; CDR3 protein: CSVVFLVSDRQDNEQFF
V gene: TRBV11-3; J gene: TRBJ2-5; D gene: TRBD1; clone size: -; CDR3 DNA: TGTGCCAGCAGCCGGACAGGACAACTAAGCCAAGAGACCCAGTACTTC; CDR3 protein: CASSRTGQLSQETQYF
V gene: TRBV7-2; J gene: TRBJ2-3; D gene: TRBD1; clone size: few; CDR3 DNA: TGTGCCAGCAGCTTAAAATTTGGACAGGGGACAGATACGCAGTATTTT; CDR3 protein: CASSLKFGQGTDTQYF
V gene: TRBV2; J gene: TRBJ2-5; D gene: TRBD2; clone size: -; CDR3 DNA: TGTGCCAGCGCGGCACTAGCGGGAGGAATGGAAGAGACCCAGTACTTC; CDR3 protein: CASAALAGGMEETQYF
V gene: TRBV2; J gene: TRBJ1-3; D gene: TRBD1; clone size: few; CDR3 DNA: TGTGCCAGCAAACGGACAGGGAACGGAAACACCATATATTTT; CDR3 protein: CASKRTGNGNTIYF
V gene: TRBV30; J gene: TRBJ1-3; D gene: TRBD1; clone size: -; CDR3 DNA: TGTGCCTGGAGTGTACCCGGGACAGGGCGGAACACCATATATTTT; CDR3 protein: CAWSVPGTGRNTIYF
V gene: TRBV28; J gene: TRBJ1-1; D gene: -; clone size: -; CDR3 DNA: TGTGCCAGCAGCTACCACCAGGGGTCCGGGGAAGCTTTCTTT; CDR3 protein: CASSYHQGSGEAFF
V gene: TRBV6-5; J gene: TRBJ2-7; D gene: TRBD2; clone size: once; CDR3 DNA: TGTGCCACCCGGACTAGCGGGTACGAGCAGTACTTC; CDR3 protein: CATRTSGYEQYF
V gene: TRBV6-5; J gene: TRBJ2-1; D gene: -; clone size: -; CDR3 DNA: TGTGCCAGCGGTGGGGCGAGCTCCTACAATGAGCAGTTCTTC; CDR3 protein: CASGGASSYNEQFF
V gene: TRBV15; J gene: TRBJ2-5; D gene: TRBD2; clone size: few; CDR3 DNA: TGTGCCACCAGCAGAATCACTAGCGGGAGAGAAGAGACCCAGTACTTC; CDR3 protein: CATSRITSGREETQYF
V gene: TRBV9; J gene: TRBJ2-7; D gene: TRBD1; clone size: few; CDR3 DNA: TGTGCCAGCAGCGAAGGACAGGGCAAGACCTACGAGCAGTACTTC; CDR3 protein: CASSEGQGKTYEQYF
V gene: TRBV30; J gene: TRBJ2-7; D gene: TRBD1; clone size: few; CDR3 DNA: TGTGCCTGGAACAGGGGCGCCTACGAGCAGTACTTC; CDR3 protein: CAWNRGAYEQYF
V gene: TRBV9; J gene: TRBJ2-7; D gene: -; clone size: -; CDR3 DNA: TGTGCCAGCAGCGCGGCGGGCGGGCAGTACGAGCAGTACTTC; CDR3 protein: CASSAAGGQYEQYF
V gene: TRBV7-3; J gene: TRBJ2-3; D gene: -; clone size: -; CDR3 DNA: TGTGCCAGCAGCTTAAAATCGGGAACAGATACGCAGTATTTT; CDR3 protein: CASSLKSGTDTQYF
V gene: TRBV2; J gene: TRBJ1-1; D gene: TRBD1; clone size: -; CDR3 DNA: TGTGCCAGCAGCCTGGGACAGACGGACACTGAAGCTTTCTTT; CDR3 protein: CASSLGQTDTEAFF
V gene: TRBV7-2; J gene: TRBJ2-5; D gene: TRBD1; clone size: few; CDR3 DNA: TGTGCCAGCAGCCCTGCCGGGACAGTACAAGAGACCCAGTACTTC; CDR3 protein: CASSPAGTVQETQYF
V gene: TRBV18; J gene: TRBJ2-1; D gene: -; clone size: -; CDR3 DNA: TGTGCCAGCTCACCACGCCGACTTACTCCAGGCGGGGTCTCTCGTGGCGACAATGAGCAGTTCTTC; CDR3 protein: CASSPRRLTPGGVSRGDNEQFF
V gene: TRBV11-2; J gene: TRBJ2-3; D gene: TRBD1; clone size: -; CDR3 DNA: TGTGCCAGCAGCCCTAGAGCACAGGGGACATCTGATACGCAGTATTTT; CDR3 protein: CASSPRAQGTSDTQYF
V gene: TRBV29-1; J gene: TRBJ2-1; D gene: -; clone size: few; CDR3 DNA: TGCAGCGTTGAATTTCCGGGTGAGCAGTTCTTC; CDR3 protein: CSVEFPGEQFF
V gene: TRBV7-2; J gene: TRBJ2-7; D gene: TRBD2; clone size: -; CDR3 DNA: TGTGCCAGCAGCCCCCCTAGCGGGACCTACGAGCAGTACTTC; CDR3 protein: CASSPPSGTYEQYF
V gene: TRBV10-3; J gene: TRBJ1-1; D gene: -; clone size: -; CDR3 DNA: TGTGCCATCAGTGACGTGAACACTGAAGCTTTCTTT; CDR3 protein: CAISDVNTEAFF
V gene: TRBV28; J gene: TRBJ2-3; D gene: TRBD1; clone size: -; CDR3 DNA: TGTGCCAGCAGTTCGCCGACAGGGGGACCCACAGATACGCAGTATTTT; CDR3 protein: CASSSPTGGPTDTQYF
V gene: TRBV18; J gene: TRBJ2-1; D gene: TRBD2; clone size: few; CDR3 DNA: TGTGCCAGCTCCCCCGAAAGTAGCGGGAGAGCAAATGAGCAGTTCTTC; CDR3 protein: CASSPESSGRANEQFF
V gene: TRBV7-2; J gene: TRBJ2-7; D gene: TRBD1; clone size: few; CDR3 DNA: TGTGCCAGCAGATTGGGACAGGGGGCCTACGAGCAGTACTTC; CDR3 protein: CASRLGQGAYEQYF
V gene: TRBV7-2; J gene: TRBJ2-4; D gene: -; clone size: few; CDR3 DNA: TGTGCCAGCAGCTTCAGTCCTCTTCGGGACATTCAGTACTTC; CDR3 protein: CASSFSPLRDIQYF
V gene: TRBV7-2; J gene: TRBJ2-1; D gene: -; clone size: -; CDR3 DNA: TGTGCCAGCAGTTCACTAGTATACAATGAGCAGTTCTTC; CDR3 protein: CASSSLVYNEQFF
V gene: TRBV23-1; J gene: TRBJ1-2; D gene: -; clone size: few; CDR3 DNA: TGCGCCAGCATCACGGGGGGGCCTGGCTATGGCTACACCTTC; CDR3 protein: CASITGGPGYGYTF
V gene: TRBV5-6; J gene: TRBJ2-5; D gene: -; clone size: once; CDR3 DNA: TGTGCCAGCAGCTTGGGGGGCCAGAAGACCCAGTACTTC; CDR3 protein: CASSLGGQKTQYF
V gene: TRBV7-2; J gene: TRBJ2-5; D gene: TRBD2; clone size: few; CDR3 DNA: TGTGCCAGCAGCTTACAAGCGGGAGAACAAGAGACCCAGTACTTC; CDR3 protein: CASSLQAGEQETQYF
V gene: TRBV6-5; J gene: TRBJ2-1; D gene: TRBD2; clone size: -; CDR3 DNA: TGTGCCAGCAGCCGCATCCTAGCGGGAGTAAGTGAGCAGTTCTTC; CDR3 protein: CASSRILAGVSEQFF
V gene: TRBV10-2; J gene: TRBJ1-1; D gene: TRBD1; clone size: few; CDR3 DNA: TGCGCCAGCAGCCCCCCGACAGGGATTGGTGAAGCTTTCTTT; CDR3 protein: CASSPPTGIGEAFF
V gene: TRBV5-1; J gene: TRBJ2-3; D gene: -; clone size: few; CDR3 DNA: TGCGCCAGCACTCAGGGGAGAAGCACAGATACGCAGTATTTT; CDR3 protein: CASTQGRSTDTQYF
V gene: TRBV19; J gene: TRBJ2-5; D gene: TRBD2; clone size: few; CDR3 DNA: TGTGCCAGTACCCCAGGGGGGACTAGCGGGAGAGGTGAGACCCAGTACTTC; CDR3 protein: CASTPGGTSGRGETQYF
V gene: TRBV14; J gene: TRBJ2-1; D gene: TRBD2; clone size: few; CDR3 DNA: TGTGCCAGCAGCCATGGACTAGCGGGAGGCTACAATGAGCAGTTCTTC; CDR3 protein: CASSHGLAGGYNEQFF
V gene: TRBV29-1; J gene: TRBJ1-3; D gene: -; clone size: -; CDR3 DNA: TGCAGCGTTGGGGGCGGCTCTGGAAACACCATATATTTT; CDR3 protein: CSVGGGSGNTIYF
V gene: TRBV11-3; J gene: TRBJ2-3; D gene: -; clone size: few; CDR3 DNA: TGTGCCAGCAGCATGAGCAGGGACACAGATACGCAGTATTTT; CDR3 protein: CASSMSRDTDTQYF
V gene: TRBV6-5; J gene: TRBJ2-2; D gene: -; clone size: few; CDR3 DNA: TGTGCCAGCTGGAGGGATAGAACCACCGGGGAGCTGTTTTTT; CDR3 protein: CASWRDRTTGELFF
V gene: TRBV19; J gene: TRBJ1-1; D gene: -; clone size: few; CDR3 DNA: TGTGCCAGTAGTATCAACACCAACACTGAAGCTTTCTTT; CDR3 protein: CASSINTNTEAFF
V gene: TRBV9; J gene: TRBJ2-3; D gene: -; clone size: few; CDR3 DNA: TGTGCCAGCAGCCCCCTGCCGGGGGCGCAGTATTTT; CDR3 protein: CASSPLPGAQYF